This T cell receptor beta chain stems from a study of T cell responses to AZD1222 COVID-19 vaccine. Study summary: Second-dose intervals of approximately 4 or approximately 12 weeks were pooled. Points from the study as a whole: Elevations in Spike-specific TCR breadth and depth followed administration of two AZD1222 doses. Only a handful of AZD1222 recipients tested seropositive at baseline. Unmutated regions of variants are reportedly targeted by nearly half of spike-specific TCRs.

CDR3 length equals 12 residues. Trimming left V 0 bases short and J 4 bases short, with 2 bases between. The method was immunoSEQ multiplex PCR; TCRdb's version includes in-frame clones alone and lacks a portion of them. This sample carries 90,000 to 110,000 clones, around 90% of them seen once, and the ten largest clones take approximately 4.7%. For this clone: Its specificity is unknown.

The specimen was peripheral blood, collected on day 0 of AZD1222 vaccination. The clonotype originates from an adult in good health. This chain links TRBV5-3 with TRBJ1-3; D gene unclear. TRBV5-3 is annotated as an ORF whose role is uncertain. CDR3 coding DNA: TGTGCCAGAAGCTTGGTCGGAAACACCATATATTTT. Protein product: CARSLVGNTIYF.